This TCR beta chain was identified in a study of blood T cell repertoires in COVID-19. This table comes from immunoSEQ multiplex PCR, and its TCRdb copy is limited to in-frame clones, with some not included. The table includes about 340,000 clones, roughly 90% detected once. The germline V gene has CDR1 SGHDN and CDR2 FVKESK. After removal of 1 base from V and 7 bases from J, the junction contained 2 bases not matched to a gene. The CDR3 is 15 residues long. The rearrangement uses TRBV14 and TRBJ1-6; 9 nucleotides line up with TRBD1. This sequence originates from a woman aged 55-69 years with COVID-19, enrolled during active disease. Sequenced: peripheral blood. The CDR3 reads CASSQAGTGNSPLHF. The CDR3 nucleotides read TGTGCCAGCAGCCAAGCCGGGACAGGGAATTCACCCCTCCACTTT.